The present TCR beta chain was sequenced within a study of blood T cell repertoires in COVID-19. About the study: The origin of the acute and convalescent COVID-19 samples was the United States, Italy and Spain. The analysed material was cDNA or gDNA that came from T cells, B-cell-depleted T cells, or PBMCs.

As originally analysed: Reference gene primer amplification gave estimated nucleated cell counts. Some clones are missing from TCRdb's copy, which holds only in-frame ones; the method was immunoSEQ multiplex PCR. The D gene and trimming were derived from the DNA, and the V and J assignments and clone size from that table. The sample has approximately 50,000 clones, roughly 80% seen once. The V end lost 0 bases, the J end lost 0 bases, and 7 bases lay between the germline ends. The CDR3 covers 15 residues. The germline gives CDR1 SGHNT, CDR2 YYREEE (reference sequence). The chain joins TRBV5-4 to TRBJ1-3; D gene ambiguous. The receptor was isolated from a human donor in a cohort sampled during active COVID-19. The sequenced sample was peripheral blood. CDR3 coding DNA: TGTGCCAGCAGCTTGGACTTGAGCTCTGGAAACACCATATATTTT. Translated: CASSLDLSSGNTIYF.